A selection of T cell receptor beta chains follows, all from one sample in a study of OX40 agonist ivuxolimab in advanced cancers. The data were produced by immunoSEQ multiplex PCR, yet TCRdb's version contains in-frame clones alone and is incomplete. The sample consists of roughly 40,000 clones, 80% to 95% of them appearing once. The material sequenced was CD4+ or CD8+ T cells sorted from blood, taken in a trial of the OX40 agonist ivuxolimab. These receptors came from an adult with an advanced solid tumor such as melanoma, head and neck, liver or kidney cancer. The CDR3 runs from the conserved cysteine through the conserved F or W. The D gene is left open where the match is weak. Rows give clone size only sometimes, using once, few, many, or a class for an expanded clone.

J gene: TRBJ2-2
clone size: .
CDR3 length: 15
D gene: .
V gene: TRBV2
CDR3 protein: CATRGGGRNTGELFF
CDR3 DNA: TGTGCCACCCGTGGGGGCGGGAGGAACACCGGGGAGCTGTTTTTT

J gene: TRBJ2-1
clone size: .
CDR3 length: 14
D gene: .
V gene: TRBV27
CDR3 protein: CASSLVGLYNEQFF
CDR3 DNA: TGTGCCAGCAGTTTAGTCGGGCTCTACAATGAGCAGTTCTTC

J gene: TRBJ2-7
clone size: .
CDR3 length: 13
D gene: .
V gene: TRBV27
CDR3 protein: CASSFAVSYEQYF
CDR3 DNA: TGTGCCAGCAGTTTCGCAGTATCCTACGAGCAGTACTTC

J gene: TRBJ2-3
clone size: .
CDR3 length: 17
D gene: TRBD2
V gene: TRBV4-3
CDR3 protein: CASRPGLAGGITDTQYF
CDR3 DNA: TGCGCCAGCAGGCCCGGACTAGCGGGAGGGATCACAGATACGCAGTATTTT

J gene: TRBJ1-2
clone size: .
CDR3 length: 13
D gene: .
V gene: TRBV27
CDR3 protein: CASSIRANYGYTF
CDR3 DNA: TGTGCCAGCAGCATCAGGGCTAACTATGGCTACACCTTC

J gene: TRBJ2-7
clone size: .
CDR3 length: 14
D gene: .
V gene: TRBV2
CDR3 protein: CASSEEALSYEQYF
CDR3 DNA: TGTGCCAGCAGTGAAGAGGCCCTCTCCTACGAGCAGTACTTC

J gene: TRBJ1-1
clone size: .
CDR3 length: 12
D gene: .
V gene: TRBV7-9
CDR3 protein: CASSRGTFEAFF
CDR3 DNA: TGTGCCAGCAGCCGAGGGACATTTGAAGCTTTCTTT

J gene: TRBJ2-2
clone size: .
CDR3 length: 13
D gene: .
V gene: TRBV10-1
CDR3 protein: CASSGTDTGELFF
CDR3 DNA: TGCGCCAGCAGTGGGACAGACACCGGGGAGCTGTTTTTT

J gene: TRBJ2-2
clone size: .
CDR3 length: 17
D gene: TRBD2
V gene: TRBV30
CDR3 protein: CAWIDTSGIGRGGELFF
CDR3 DNA: TGTGCCTGGATTGACACTAGCGGGATAGGGAGGGGCGGGGAGCTGTTTTTT

J gene: TRBJ2-7
clone size: .
CDR3 length: 12
D gene: .
V gene: TRBV28
CDR3 protein: CASTPGGYEQYF
CDR3 DNA: TGTGCCAGCACCCCTGGGGGGTACGAGCAGTACTTC

J gene: TRBJ1-1
clone size: .
CDR3 length: 16
D gene: TRBD1
V gene: TRBV7-9
CDR3 protein: CASSPQGQPMNTEAFF
CDR3 DNA: TGTGCCAGCAGCCCTCAGGGACAGCCAATGAACACTGAAGCTTTCTTT

J gene: TRBJ1-1
clone size: once
CDR3 length: 14
D gene: TRBD1
V gene: TRBV5-1
CDR3 protein: CASSLRGGDTEAFF
CDR3 DNA: TGCGCCAGCAGCCTCAGGGGGGGAGACACTGAAGCTTTCTTT

J gene: TRBJ1-5
clone size: .
CDR3 length: 17
D gene: .
V gene: TRBV21-1
CDR3 protein: CASSKGNRGLGNQPQHF
CDR3 DNA: TGTGCCAGCAGCAAAGGCAACAGGGGGCTGGGCAATCAGCCCCAGCATTTT

J gene: TRBJ2-1
clone size: .
CDR3 length: 14
D gene: .
V gene: TRBV27
CDR3 protein: CASSPFGGRNEQFF
CDR3 DNA: TGTGCCAGCAGTCCGTTCGGGGGCAGGAATGAGCAGTTCTTC

J gene: TRBJ2-7
clone size: .
CDR3 length: 15
D gene: .
V gene: TRBV13
CDR3 protein: CASSLDPGTSYEQYF
CDR3 DNA: TGTGCCAGCAGCTTAGATCCGGGTACCTCCTACGAGCAGTACTTC

J gene: TRBJ2-2
clone size: .
CDR3 length: 15
D gene: .
V gene: TRBV11-2
CDR3 protein: CASSLLLEVPGELFF
CDR3 DNA: TGTGCCAGCAGCTTACTTTTGGAGGTCCCCGGGGAGCTGTTTTTT

J gene: TRBJ2-7
clone size: .
CDR3 length: 12
D gene: .
V gene: TRBV7-6
CDR3 protein: CASSYLTGEQYF
CDR3 DNA: TGTGCCAGCAGTTATTTAACAGGGGAGCAGTACTTC

J gene: TRBJ1-5
clone size: .
CDR3 length: 15
D gene: .
V gene: TRBV30
CDR3 protein: CAWSATALGNQPQHF
CDR3 DNA: TGTGCCTGGAGCGCGACGGCCTTGGGAAATCAGCCCCAGCATTTT

J gene: TRBJ2-7
clone size: .
CDR3 length: 17
D gene: TRBD2
V gene: TRBV25-1
CDR3 protein: CASSEFGGGKGFNEQYF
CDR3 DNA: TGTGCCAGCAGTGAATTCGGGGGGGGAAAAGGATTCAACGAGCAGTACTTC

J gene: TRBJ2-7
clone size: .
CDR3 length: 15
D gene: .
V gene: TRBV6-1
CDR3 protein: CASSEAGRYSYEQYF
CDR3 DNA: TGTGCCAGCAGTGAAGCTGGCAGGTACTCCTACGAGCAGTACTTC

J gene: TRBJ2-1
clone size: once
CDR3 length: 15
D gene: .
V gene: TRBV27
CDR3 protein: CASSWYRDSPNEQFF
CDR3 DNA: TGTGCCAGCAGTTGGTATCGAGACAGCCCCAATGAGCAGTTCTTC

J gene: TRBJ2-7
clone size: once
CDR3 length: 17
D gene: TRBD1
V gene: TRBV27
CDR3 protein: CASSPLAGQGASDEQYF
CDR3 DNA: TGTGCCAGCAGCCCTCTTGCGGGACAGGGGGCTTCGGACGAGCAGTACTTC

J gene: TRBJ2-7
clone size: .
CDR3 length: 17
D gene: .
V gene: TRBV18
CDR3 protein: CASSPKTGRVGNYEQYF
CDR3 DNA: TGTGCCAGCTCACCCAAGACAGGACGGGTGGGAAACTACGAGCAGTACTTC

J gene: TRBJ2-7
clone size: .
CDR3 length: 11
D gene: .
V gene: TRBV5-1
CDR3 protein: CASGGDYEQYF
CDR3 DNA: TGCGCCAGCGGAGGAGACTACGAGCAGTACTTC

J gene: TRBJ2-7
clone size: .
CDR3 length: 13
D gene: .
V gene: TRBV4-3
CDR3 protein: CASSQRGSHEQYF
CDR3 DNA: TGCGCCAGCAGCCAGAGAGGGTCCCACGAGCAGTACTTC

J gene: TRBJ2-7
clone size: .
CDR3 length: 14
D gene: .
V gene: TRBV28
CDR3 protein: CASSFGGSSYEQYF
CDR3 DNA: TGTGCCAGCAGTTTTGGCGGAAGCTCCTACGAGCAGTACTTC

J gene: TRBJ1-5
clone size: .
CDR3 length: 15
D gene: TRBD1
V gene: TRBV28
CDR3 protein: CASRLEGAVNQPQHF
CDR3 DNA: TGTGCCAGCAGACTCGAGGGGGCTGTCAATCAGCCCCAGCATTTT

J gene: TRBJ2-7
clone size: .
CDR3 length: 13
D gene: .
V gene: TRBV7-9
CDR3 protein: CASSPPNGYEQYF
CDR3 DNA: TGTGCCAGCAGCCCACCTAATGGCTACGAGCAGTACTTC

J gene: TRBJ2-2
clone size: once
CDR3 length: 13
D gene: .
V gene: TRBV9
CDR3 protein: CASSAQNTGELFF
CDR3 DNA: TGTGCCAGCAGCGCGCAGAACACCGGGGAGCTGTTTTTT

J gene: TRBJ2-7
clone size: .
CDR3 length: 16
D gene: .
V gene: TRBV6-5
CDR3 protein: CASSLTGTRASYEQYF
CDR3 DNA: TGTGCCAGCAGTTTGACAGGTACCAGAGCCTCCTACGAGCAGTACTTC

J gene: TRBJ2-1
clone size: .
CDR3 length: 15
D gene: TRBD1
V gene: TRBV30
CDR3 protein: CASSKFGQGRNEQFF
CDR3 DNA: TGTGCATCCTCTAAGTTCGGACAGGGACGAAATGAGCAGTTCTTC

J gene: TRBJ2-1
clone size: .
CDR3 length: 15
D gene: .
V gene: TRBV4-3
CDR3 protein: CASSQASVDYNEQFF
CDR3 DNA: TGCGCCAGCAGCCAAGCTAGCGTAGATTACAATGAGCAGTTCTTC

J gene: TRBJ2-1
clone size: .
CDR3 length: 12
D gene: .
V gene: TRBV5-1
CDR3 protein: CASSLASDEQFF
CDR3 DNA: TGCGCCAGCAGCTTGGCTTCGGATGAGCAGTTCTTC

J gene: TRBJ2-7
clone size: .
CDR3 length: 13
D gene: TRBD1
V gene: TRBV6-1
CDR3 protein: CATFGTGEDEQYF
CDR3 DNA: TGTGCCACCTTTGGGACAGGGGAGGACGAGCAGTACTTC

J gene: TRBJ2-2
clone size: once
CDR3 length: 14
D gene: .
V gene: TRBV28
CDR3 protein: CASSLGLGAGELFF
CDR3 DNA: TGTGCCAGCAGTTTAGGGCTTGGAGCCGGGGAGCTGTTTTTT

J gene: TRBJ2-1
clone size: .
CDR3 length: 11
D gene: .
V gene: TRBV7-9
CDR3 protein: CASTETNEQFF
CDR3 DNA: TGTGCCAGCACCGAAACCAATGAGCAGTTCTTC

J gene: TRBJ2-5
clone size: .
CDR3 length: 14
D gene: .
V gene: TRBV7-2
CDR3 protein: CASRKWGARETQYF
CDR3 DNA: TGTGCCAGCAGAAAATGGGGGGCTCGAGAGACCCAGTACTTC

J gene: TRBJ1-3
clone size: .
CDR3 length: 15
D gene: .
V gene: TRBV19
CDR3 protein: CASSIYWPEGNTIYF
CDR3 DNA: TGTGCCAGTAGTATTTATTGGCCAGAAGGAAACACCATATATTTT

J gene: TRBJ2-5
clone size: .
CDR3 length: 13
D gene: .
V gene: TRBV7-8
CDR3 protein: CASSPPILETQYF
CDR3 DNA: TGTGCCAGCAGCCCGCCCATCTTGGAGACCCAGTACTTC

J gene: TRBJ2-5
clone size: .
CDR3 length: 14
D gene: .
V gene: TRBV6-5
CDR3 protein: CASSDRAPYETQYF
CDR3 DNA: TGTGCCAGCAGTGACCGGGCCCCGTACGAGACCCAGTACTTC

J gene: TRBJ2-7
clone size: .
CDR3 length: 13
D gene: .
V gene: TRBV6-1
CDR3 protein: CASSDDQIYEQYF
CDR3 DNA: TGTGCCAGCAGTGATGACCAGATCTACGAGCAGTACTTC

J gene: TRBJ2-2
clone size: .
CDR3 length: 13
D gene: .
V gene: TRBV13
CDR3 protein: CASSPQGGGELFF
CDR3 DNA: TGTGCCAGCAGCCCACAGGGAGGCGGGGAGCTGTTTTTT

J gene: TRBJ2-7
clone size: .
CDR3 length: 15
D gene: .
V gene: TRBV4-1
CDR3 protein: CASSQDGGQSYEQYF
CDR3 DNA: TGCGCCAGCAGCCAAGATGGGGGGCAATCCTACGAGCAGTACTTC

J gene: TRBJ2-7
clone size: .
CDR3 length: 11
D gene: .
V gene: TRBV11-2
CDR3 protein: CASSLVGEQYF
CDR3 DNA: TGTGCCAGCAGCTTAGTGGGCGAGCAGTACTTC

J gene: TRBJ2-7
clone size: .
CDR3 length: 15
D gene: .
V gene: TRBV6-5
CDR3 protein: CASSYSNRATYEQYF
CDR3 DNA: TGTGCCAGCAGTTACTCGAACAGGGCCACCTACGAGCAGTACTTC

J gene: TRBJ2-7
clone size: .
CDR3 length: 12
D gene: .
V gene: TRBV6-5
CDR3 protein: CASSQDLSEQYF
CDR3 DNA: TGTGCCAGCAGCCAGGACTTAAGCGAGCAGTACTTC

J gene: TRBJ2-7
clone size: .
CDR3 length: 12
D gene: .
V gene: TRBV7-6
CDR3 protein: CASSFSGYEQYF
CDR3 DNA: TGTGCCAGCAGCTTTAGCGGATACGAGCAGTACTTC

J gene: TRBJ2-2
clone size: .
CDR3 length: 15
D gene: .
V gene: TRBV4-1
CDR3 protein: CASSQYPGNTGELFF
CDR3 DNA: TGCGCCAGCAGCCAATACCCGGGGAACACCGGGGAGCTGTTTTTT

J gene: TRBJ2-7
clone size: once
CDR3 length: 14
D gene: .
V gene: TRBV4-2
CDR3 protein: CASSQDSTIYEQYF
CDR3 DNA: TGTGCCAGCAGCCAAGACTCGACAATCTACGAGCAGTACTTC

J gene: TRBJ1-1
clone size: .
CDR3 length: 14
D gene: .
V gene: TRBV12-5
CDR3 protein: CASGLYTGLTEAFF
CDR3 DNA: TGTGCTAGTGGTTTATATACAGGGCTCACTGAAGCTTTCTTT

J gene: TRBJ2-3
clone size: .
CDR3 length: 16
D gene: .
V gene: TRBV28
CDR3 protein: CASRDHNGVSTDTQYF
CDR3 DNA: TGTGCCAGCAGAGATCACAACGGAGTAAGCACAGATACGCAGTATTTT

J gene: TRBJ2-7
clone size: .
CDR3 length: 13
D gene: TRBD2
V gene: TRBV5-1
CDR3 protein: CASSPLGGNEQYF
CDR3 DNA: TGCGCCAGCAGTCCCCTGGGGGGGAACGAGCAGTACTTC

J gene: TRBJ2-7
clone size: .
CDR3 length: 15
D gene: TRBD1
V gene: TRBV11-3
CDR3 protein: CASSLEGQTVYEQYF
CDR3 DNA: TGTGCCAGCAGCTTAGAGGGACAGACCGTCTACGAGCAGTACTTC

J gene: TRBJ1-5
clone size: .
CDR3 length: 13
D gene: .
V gene: TRBV10-3
CDR3 protein: CAISGARDQPQHF
CDR3 DNA: TGTGCCATCAGTGGGGCCAGGGACCAGCCCCAGCATTTT

J gene: TRBJ2-7
clone size: .
CDR3 length: 14
D gene: .
V gene: TRBV7-9
CDR3 protein: CASSQPGGAYEQYF
CDR3 DNA: TGTGCCAGCAGCCAACCCGGGGGCGCCTACGAGCAGTACTTC